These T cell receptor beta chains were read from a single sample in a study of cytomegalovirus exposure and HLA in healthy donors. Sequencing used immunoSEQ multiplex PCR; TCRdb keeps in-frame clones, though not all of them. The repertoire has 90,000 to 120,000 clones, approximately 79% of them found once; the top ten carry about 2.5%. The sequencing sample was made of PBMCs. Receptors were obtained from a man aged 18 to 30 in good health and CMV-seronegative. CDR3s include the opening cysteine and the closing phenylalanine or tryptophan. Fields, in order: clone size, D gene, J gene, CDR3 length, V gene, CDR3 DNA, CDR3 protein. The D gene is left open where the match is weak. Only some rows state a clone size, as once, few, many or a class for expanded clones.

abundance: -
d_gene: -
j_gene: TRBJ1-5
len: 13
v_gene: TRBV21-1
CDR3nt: TGTGCCAGCAGCATCCCAAGAGATCAGCCCCAGCATTTT
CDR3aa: CASSIPRDQPQHF

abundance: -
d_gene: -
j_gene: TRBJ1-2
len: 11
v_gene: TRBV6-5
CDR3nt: TGTGCCACCGGGGAGAACTATGGCTACACCTTC
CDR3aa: CATGENYGYTF

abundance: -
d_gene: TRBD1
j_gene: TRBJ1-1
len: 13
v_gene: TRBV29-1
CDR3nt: TGCAGCGTTGAATCAGGGGGGTGGACTGAAGCTTTCTTT
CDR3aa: CSVESGGWTEAFF

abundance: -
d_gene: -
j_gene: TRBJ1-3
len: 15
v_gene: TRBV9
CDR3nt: TGTGCCAGCAGCGTATCGGACAGCTCTGGAAACACCATATATTTT
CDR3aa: CASSVSDSSGNTIYF

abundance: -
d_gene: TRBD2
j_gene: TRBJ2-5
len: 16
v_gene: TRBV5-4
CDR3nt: TGTGCCAGCAGCTTGGAGCTTAGCGGGGGGATGAAGACCCAGTACTTC
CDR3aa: CASSLELSGGMKTQYF

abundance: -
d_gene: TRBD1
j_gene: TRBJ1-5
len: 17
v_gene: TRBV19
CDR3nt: TGTGCCAGTAGTTTGCTACCCCGGGACAGCCAATATCAGCCCCAGCATTTT
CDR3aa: CASSLLPRDSQYQPQHF

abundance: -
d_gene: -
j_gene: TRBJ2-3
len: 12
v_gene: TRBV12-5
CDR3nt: TGTGCTAGTGGTTTGGAAGAGGATACGCAGTATTTT
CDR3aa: CASGLEEDTQYF

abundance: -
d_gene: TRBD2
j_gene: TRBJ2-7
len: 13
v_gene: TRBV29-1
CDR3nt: TGCAGCGTTCGGGAGGCCCCCCTAGGTGAGCAGTACTTC
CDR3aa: CSVREAPLGEQYF

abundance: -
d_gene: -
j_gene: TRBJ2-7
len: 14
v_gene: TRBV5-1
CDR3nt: TGCGCCAGCAGCACAGTAGGCGGGGACTACGAGCAGTACTTC
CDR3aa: CASSTVGGDYEQYF

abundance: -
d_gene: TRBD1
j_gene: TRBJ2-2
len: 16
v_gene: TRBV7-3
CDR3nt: TGTGCCAGCAGCTTAGTCCCGGGACAGGAACGATGGGAGCTGTTTTTT
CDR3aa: CASSLVPGQERWELFF

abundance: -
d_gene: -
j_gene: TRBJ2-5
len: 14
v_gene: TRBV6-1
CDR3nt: TGTGCCAGCAGTGAAGGGCCACTAAGGGGGACCCAGTACTTC
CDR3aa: CASSEGPLRGTQYF

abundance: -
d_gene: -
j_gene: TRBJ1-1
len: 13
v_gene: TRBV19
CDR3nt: TGTGCCAGTAGTATAGATCGTGGGACAGAAGCTTTCTTT
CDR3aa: CASSIDRGTEAFF

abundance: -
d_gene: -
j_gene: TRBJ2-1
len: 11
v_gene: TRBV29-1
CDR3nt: TGCAGCGTTGATTCGGGGAATGAGCAGTTCTTC
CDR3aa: CSVDSGNEQFF

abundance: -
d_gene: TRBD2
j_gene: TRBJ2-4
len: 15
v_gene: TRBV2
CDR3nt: TGTGCCAGCAGTAGGACTAGCGGGGCCAAAAACATTCAGTACTTC
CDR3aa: CASSRTSGAKNIQYF

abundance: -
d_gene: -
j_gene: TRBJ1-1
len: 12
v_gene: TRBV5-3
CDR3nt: TGTGCCAGAAGCTCGGGAGCGACTGAAGCTTTCTTT
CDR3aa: CARSSGATEAFF

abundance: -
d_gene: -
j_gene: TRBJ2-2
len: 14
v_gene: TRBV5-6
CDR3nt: TGTGCCAGCAGCCCACTCGGCGGCACCGGGGAGCTGTTTTTT
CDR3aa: CASSPLGGTGELFF

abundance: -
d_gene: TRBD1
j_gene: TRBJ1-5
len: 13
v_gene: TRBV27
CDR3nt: TGTGCCACCTGGAGGGGGCCGGGTCAGCCCCAGCATTTT
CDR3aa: CATWRGPGQPQHF

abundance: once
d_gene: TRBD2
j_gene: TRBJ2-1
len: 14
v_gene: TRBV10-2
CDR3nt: TGCGCCAGCCTCCATAGCGGGGGATACAATGAGCAGTTCTTC
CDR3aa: CASLHSGGYNEQFF

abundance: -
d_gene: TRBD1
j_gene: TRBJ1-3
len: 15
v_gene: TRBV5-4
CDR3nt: TGTGCCAGCAGATCCGGACAGGGACCGGGAAACACCATATATTTT
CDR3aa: CASRSGQGPGNTIYF

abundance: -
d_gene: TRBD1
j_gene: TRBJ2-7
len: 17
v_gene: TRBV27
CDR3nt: TGTGCCAGCGGCCTCGGCCCAGGACAGGGGCTCACCTACGAGCAGTACTTC
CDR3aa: CASGLGPGQGLTYEQYF

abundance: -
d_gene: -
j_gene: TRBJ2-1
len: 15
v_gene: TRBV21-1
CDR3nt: TGTGCCAGCAGCACGGGACTAGCGGACTACAATGAGCAGTTCTTC
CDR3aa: CASSTGLADYNEQFF

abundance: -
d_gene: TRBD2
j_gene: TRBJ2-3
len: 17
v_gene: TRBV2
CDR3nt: TGTGCCAGCAGTGAGACCTTAGCGGGGGGGCCTTCAGATACGCAGTATTTT
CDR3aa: CASSETLAGGPSDTQYF

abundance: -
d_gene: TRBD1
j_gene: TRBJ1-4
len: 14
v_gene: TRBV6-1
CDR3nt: TGTGCCAGCAGGGAGGGGGCGTCAGGGGAAAAACTGTTTTTT
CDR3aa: CASREGASGEKLFF

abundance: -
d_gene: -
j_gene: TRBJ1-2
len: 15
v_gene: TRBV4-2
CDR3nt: TGTGCCAGCAGCCAATATCGGCAGGCCGTCTATGGCTACACCTTC
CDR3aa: CASSQYRQAVYGYTF

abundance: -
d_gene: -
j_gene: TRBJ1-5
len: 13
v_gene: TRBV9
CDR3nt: TGTGCCAGCAGTACCGGGGTGCATCAGCCCCAGCATTTT
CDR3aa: CASSTGVHQPQHF

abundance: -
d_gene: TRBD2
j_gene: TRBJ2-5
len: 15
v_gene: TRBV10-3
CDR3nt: TGTGCCATCAGTGACCCCTTAGCGGGGGAAGAGACCCAGTACTTC
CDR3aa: CAISDPLAGEETQYF

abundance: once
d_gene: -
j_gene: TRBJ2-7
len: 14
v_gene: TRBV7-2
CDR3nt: TGTGCCAGCAGCTCAAACAGGGCGGCCTACGAGCAGTACTTC
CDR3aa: CASSSNRAAYEQYF